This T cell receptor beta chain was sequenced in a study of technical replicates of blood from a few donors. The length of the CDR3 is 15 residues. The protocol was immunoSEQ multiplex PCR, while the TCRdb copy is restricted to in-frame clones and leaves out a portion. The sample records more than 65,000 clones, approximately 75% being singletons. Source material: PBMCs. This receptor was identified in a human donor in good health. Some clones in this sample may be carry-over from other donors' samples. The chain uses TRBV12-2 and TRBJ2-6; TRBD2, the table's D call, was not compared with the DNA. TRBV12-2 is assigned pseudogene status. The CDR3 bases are TGTGCAAGTCCGGCGGGAGGCTCTGGGGCCAACGTCCTGACTTTC. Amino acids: CASPAGGSGANVLTF.